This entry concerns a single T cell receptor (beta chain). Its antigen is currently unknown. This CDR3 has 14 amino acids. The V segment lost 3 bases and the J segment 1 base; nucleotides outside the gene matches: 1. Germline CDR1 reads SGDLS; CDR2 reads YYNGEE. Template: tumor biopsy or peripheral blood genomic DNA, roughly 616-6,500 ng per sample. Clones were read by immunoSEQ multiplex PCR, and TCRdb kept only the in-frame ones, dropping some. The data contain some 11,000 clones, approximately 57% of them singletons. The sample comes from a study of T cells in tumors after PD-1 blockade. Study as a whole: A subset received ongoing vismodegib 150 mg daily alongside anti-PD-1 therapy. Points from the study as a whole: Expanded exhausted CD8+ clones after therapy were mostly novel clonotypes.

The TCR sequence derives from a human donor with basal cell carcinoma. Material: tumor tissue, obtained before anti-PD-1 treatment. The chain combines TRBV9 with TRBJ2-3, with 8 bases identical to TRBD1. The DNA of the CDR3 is TGTGCCAGCAGCGGGGGACAGGGCACAGATACGCAGTATTTT. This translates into CASSGGQGTDTQYF. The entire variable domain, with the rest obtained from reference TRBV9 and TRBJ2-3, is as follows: DSGVTQTPKHLITATGQRVTLRCSPRSGDLSVYWYQQSLDQGLQFLIQYYNGEERAKGNILERFSAQQFPDLHSELNLSSLELGDSALYFCASSGGQGTDTQYFGPGTRLTVL.